This T cell receptor (beta chain) was sequenced for a study of blood T cell repertoires in COVID-19. About the research overall: Whether acute or convalescent, the COVID-19 samples came from the United States, Italy and Spain. In each case, the material was cDNA or gDNA derived from T cells, B-cell-depleted T cells, or PBMCs.

The authors' processing: Reference gene primer amplification gave estimated nucleated cell counts. The method was immunoSEQ multiplex PCR; TCRdb's version includes in-frame clones alone and lacks a portion of them. D and trimming were read from the DNA, whereas the V and J calls and clone size are those reported in that table. The table lists about 35,000 clones, roughly three quarters of them singletons. This clone was found once. The CDR3 has 15 residues. Germline V gene lookup returns CDR1 SGHNT and CDR2 YYREEE (reference sequence). Trimming pared 6 bases from V and 3 bases from J, leaving 19 bases between.

The receptor's source is a human donor in a cohort sampled during active COVID-19. The chain uses TRBV5-4 and TRBJ2-7; TRBD1 is a possible D gene (5 bases). The sequencing sample was made of peripheral blood. In nucleotides, the CDR3 is TGTGCCAGCACCCCAGGGCCCAATCCGGGCTACGAGCAGTACTTC. It is translated as CASTPGPNPGYEQYF.